This TCR beta chain was identified during a study of radiotherapy plus CTLA-4 blockade in lung cancer. With 2 bases clipped from V and 2 bases from J, the junction kept 8 bases outside the gene matches. CDR1 is SGHDT and CDR2 is YYEEEE in the germline V gene. This CDR3 region has 18 residues. Assay used: immunoSEQ multiplex PCR; TCRdb lists only in-frame clones, some missing. Among more than 40,000 clones listed, approximately 91% were seen once. The TCR comes from a human donor with non-small cell lung cancer whose response to radiotherapy plus ipilimumab could not be evaluated. The rearrangement links TRBV5-6 to TRBJ2-6; 9 bases line up with TRBD2. The starting material was peripheral blood, obtained from a patient treated with radiotherapy plus ipilimumab. The CDR3 protein is CASSFPVGLAAGANVLTF. The CDR3 nucleotides read TGTGCCAGCAGCTTCCCAGTGGGACTAGCAGCTGGGGCCAACGTCCTGACTTTC. Looking up the rest from reference TRBV5-6 and TRBJ2-6 gives the full variable domain: DAGVTQSPTHLIKTRGQQVTLRCSPKSGHDTVSWYQQALGQGPQFIFQYYEEEERQRGNFPDRFSGHQFPNYSSELNVNALLLGDSALYLCASSFPVGLAAGANVLTFGAGSRLTVL.